This T cell receptor (beta chain) appears in the sequencing data of a study of shared T cell receptors in the human thymus. The data were produced by immunoSEQ multiplex PCR, yet TCRdb's version contains in-frame clones alone and is incomplete. This sample has roughly 560,000 clones, with around 82% found just once. V shed 7 bases and J 2 bases; nucleotides not matched to a gene: 5. The CDR3 covers 13 residues. CDR1 is MNHEY, CDR2 SMNVEV, per germline (reference sequence). These data also featured in a second study, about human thymus T cells.

This chain uses TRBV27 with TRBJ2-7, with 7 bases that match TRBD2. The sequenced sample consisted of thymocytes. The TCR was taken from a boy under two years old with a congenital heart defect. CDR3 nucleotides: TGTGCCAGCACGAGCGGGGCCCCCTACGAGCAGTACTTC. This codes for CASTSGAPYEQYF.